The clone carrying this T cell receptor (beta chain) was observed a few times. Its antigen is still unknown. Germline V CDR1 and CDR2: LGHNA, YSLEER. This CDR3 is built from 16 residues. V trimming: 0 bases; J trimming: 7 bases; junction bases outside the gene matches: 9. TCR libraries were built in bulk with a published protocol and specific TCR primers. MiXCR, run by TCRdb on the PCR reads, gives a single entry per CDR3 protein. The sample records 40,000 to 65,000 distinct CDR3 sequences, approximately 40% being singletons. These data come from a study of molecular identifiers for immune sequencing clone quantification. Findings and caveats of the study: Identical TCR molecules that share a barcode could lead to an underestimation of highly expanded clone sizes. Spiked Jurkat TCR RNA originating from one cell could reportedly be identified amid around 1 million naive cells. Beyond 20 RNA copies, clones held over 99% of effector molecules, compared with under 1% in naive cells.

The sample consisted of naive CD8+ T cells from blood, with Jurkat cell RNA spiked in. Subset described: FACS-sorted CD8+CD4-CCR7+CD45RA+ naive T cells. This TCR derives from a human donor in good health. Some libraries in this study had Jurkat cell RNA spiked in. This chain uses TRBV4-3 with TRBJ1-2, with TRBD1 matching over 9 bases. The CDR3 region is CASSQDEGQGLVGYTF. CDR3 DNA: TGCGCCAGCAGCCAAGATGAGGGACAGGGTCTGGTTGGCTACACCTTC.